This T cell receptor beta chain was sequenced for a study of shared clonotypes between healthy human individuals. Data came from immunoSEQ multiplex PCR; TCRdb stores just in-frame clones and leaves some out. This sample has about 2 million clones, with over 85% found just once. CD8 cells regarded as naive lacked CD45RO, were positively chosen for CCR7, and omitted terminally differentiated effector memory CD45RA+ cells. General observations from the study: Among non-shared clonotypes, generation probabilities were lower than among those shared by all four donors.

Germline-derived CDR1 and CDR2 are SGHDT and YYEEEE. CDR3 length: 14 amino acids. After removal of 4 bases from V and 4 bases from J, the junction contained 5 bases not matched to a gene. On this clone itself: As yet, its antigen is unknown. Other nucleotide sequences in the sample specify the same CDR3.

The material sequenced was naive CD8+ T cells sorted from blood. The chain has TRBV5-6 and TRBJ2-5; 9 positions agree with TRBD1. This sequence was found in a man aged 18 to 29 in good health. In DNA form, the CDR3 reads TGTGCCAGCAGCCCGGGACAGGGCAGAGAGACCCAGTACTTC. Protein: CASSPGQGRETQYF.